The 21 T cell receptor beta chains in this list originate from one sample, sequenced in a study of shared clonotypes between healthy human individuals. Libraries were prepared by immunoSEQ multiplex PCR; TCRdb keeps only in-frame clonotypes and omits some of them. Among 2 million to 2.5 million clones, around 92% were seen once, and the ten largest hold 0.3% to 0.45%. Specimen: naive CD4+ T cells from PBMCs. Subset denoted: CD45RA+ positively selected. These receptors came from a man between 18 and 35 years old in good health. Some clones in this sample may be carry-over from other donors' samples.

In DNA, the CDR3 is TGTGCCAGCAGCTTATCGAGCCCACGGTATGAAAAACTGTTTTTT. This sequence encodes CASSLSSPRYEKLFF. The chain is built from TRBV7-8 and TRBJ1-4; D unresolved. Germline V gene data show CDR1 as SGHVS and CDR2 as FQNEAQ. CDR3 size: 15 residues. Trimming removed 2 bases from V and 6 bases from J, with 13 bases in between.

This chain uses TRBV28 with TRBJ1-1, with D perhaps TRBD1 (5 bases). This CDR3 spans 13 amino acids. V was clipped by 7 bases and J by 10 bases, with 19 bases between them. Germline V gene sequence: CDR1 MDHEN, CDR2 SYDVKM. CDR3 coding DNA: TGTGCCAGCACTGACAGACTCGGGCGTCTAGCTTTCTTT. It translates to CASTDRLGRLAFF.

The rearrangement joins TRBV5-4 to TRBJ2-1; 10 bases match TRBD2. The CDR3 sequence is 15 residues long. Trimming at V came to 4 bases and at J to 6 bases, leaving 7 bases not matched to a gene. Germline loops: CDR1 SGHNT, CDR2 YYREEE (reference sequence). CDR3 in amino acids: CASSPGTSEINEQFF. Written as DNA, the CDR3 is TGTGCCAGCAGCCCCGGGACTAGCGAGATCAATGAGCAGTTCTTC. The variable domain in full, completed from reference TRBV5-4 and TRBJ2-1, reads ETGVTQSPTHLIKTRGQQVTLRCSSQSGHNTVSWYQQALGQGPQFIFQYYREEENGRGNFPPRFSGLQFPNYSSELNVNALELDDSALYLCASSPGTSEINEQFFGPGTRLTVL.

This clone was observed a few times. The V gene is TRBV18, the J gene TRBJ1-4, with D perhaps matching TRBD1 (5 bases). The germline gives CDR1 KGHSH, CDR2 LQKENI. CDR3 length equals 15 residues. The ends were cut back, 0 bases at V and 7 bases at J, with 12 bases in the middle. CDR3 amino acids: CASSPPGRAGEKLFF. The CDR3 DNA is TGTGCCAGCTCACCACCGGGCAGGGCGGGTGAAAAACTGTTTTTT.

Concerning this clone itself: The same CDR3 also results from other DNA sequences found in this sample. CDR3 sequence (DNA): TGTGCCAGCAGCTTGGACAGGTACACAGATACGCAGTATTTT. Amino acids: CASSLDRYTDTQYF. The V and J genes are TRBV7-2 and TRBJ2-3, with TRBD1 matching 7 bases. This CDR3 has 14 residues. CDR1 is SGHTA, CDR2 FQGNSA, per germline. V lost 3 bases, J lost 2 bases, and 2 bases stayed unmatched.

The chain has TRBV21-1 and TRBJ1-2; TRBD1, as called in the table, went unchecked against the DNA. TRBV21-1 is classified as a pseudogene. The CDR3 extends over 16 amino acids. DNA for the CDR3: TGTGCCAGCAGCAAAGCCCGGGACAGGGCTAACTATGGCTACACCTTC. Protein product: CASSKARDRANYGYTF.

This chain uses TRBV13 with TRBJ1-1; D unresolved. Germline V gives CDR1 PRHDT, CDR2 FYEKMQ (reference sequence). The CDR3 spans 16 residues. V lost 0 bases, J lost 0 bases, and 11 bases lay in between. For the CDR3, the DNA is TGTGCCAGCAGCTTAGGTTCCTACCCAATGAACACTGAAGCTTTCTTT. Its protein is CASSLGSYPMNTEAFF.

The chain recombines TRBV7-2 with TRBJ1-1, with 7 bases aligning to TRBD1. CDR1 SGHTA and CDR2 FQGNSA come from the germline V gene. The V segment lost 5 bases and the J segment 8 bases; nucleotides outside the gene matches: 5. The CDR3 is made up of 12 amino acids. The CDR3 is CASSQGGREAFF. The CDR3 DNA reads TGTGCCAGCAGCCAGGGGGGCAGGGAAGCTTTCTTT.

This chain joins TRBV7-8 and TRBJ1-1; perhaps TRBD1 as D (6 bases). The CDR3 contains 15 residues. Trimming took 0 bases from V and 11 from J, leaving 19 bases between them. The germline gives CDR1 SGHVS, CDR2 FQNEAQ. CDR3 coding DNA: TGTGCCAGCAGCTTAGCGAGGACAGTGGGTCCTGGGGCTTTCTTT. This codes for CASSLARTVGPGAFF.

In the case of this clone: Other DNA sequences within the sample encode an identical CDR3. V gene TRBV6-1 combines with J gene TRBJ2-7; tentative D call: TRBD1 (6 bases). This CDR3 spans 13 amino acids. The V gene's germline CDR1 is MNHNS and CDR2 SASEGT. V was cut by 4 bases and J by 4 bases, with 11 bases left in between. The CDR3 coding sequence is TGTGCCAGCAGTGTACAGGGTGGGTACGAGCAGTACTTC. Protein sequence: CASSVQGGYEQYF.

The V and J genes are TRBV9 and TRBJ2-1; 9 bases map to TRBD2. CDR1 SGDLS and CDR2 YYNGEE come from the germline V gene. The J segment lost 2 bases and the V segment lost 4 bases, leaving 1 base of the junction unmatched. The CDR3 extends over 14 amino acids. The CDR3 spells CASSLAGTYNEQFF. The CDR3 DNA sequence: TGTGCCAGCAGCCTAGCGGGGACCTACAATGAGCAGTTCTTC.

This sequence joins TRBV9 and TRBJ2-7, with 7 bases identical to TRBD2. In germline, CDR1 is SGDLS, CDR2 YYNGEE. CDR3 length equals 16 residues. V trimming: 0 bases; J trimming: 2 bases; junction bases outside the gene matches: 8. Written as DNA, the CDR3 is TGTGCCAGCAGCGTAGAGGTGGAGGGAGGGCCCTACGAGCAGTACTTC. Protein product: CASSVEVEGGPYEQYF.

V usage is TRBV7-2 and J usage is TRBJ1-1; D ambiguous. The length of the CDR3 is 14 residues. CDR1 and CDR2 (germline): SGHTA, FQGNSA. Trimming left V 5 bases short and J 4 bases short, with 14 bases between. In DNA, the CDR3 is TGTGCCAGCAGCACTAACACGGGAGGCACTGAAGCTTTCTTT. It translates to CASSTNTGGTEAFF.

This chain joins TRBV27 and TRBJ2-3; no clear D gene. The CDR3 loop spans 14 amino acids. V was shortened by 6 bases and J by 2 bases, with 12 bases between the two germline ends. Germline CDR1 reads MNHEY; CDR2 reads SMNVEV (reference sequence). This chain's CDR3 is CASSRLKITDTQYF. CDR3 DNA: TGTGCCAGCAGCCGACTCAAAATCACAGATACGCAGTATTTT.

The rearrangement joins TRBV7-9 to TRBJ2-7; TRBD2 matches 15 bases. Looked up from germline, CDR1 is SEHNR and CDR2 is FQNEAQ (reference sequence). Losses at the gene ends were 0 bases for V and 6 bases for J; bases not matched to a gene: 0. There are 15 residues in the CDR3. CDR3 region: CASSLAGLAGGEQYF. For the CDR3, the DNA is TGTGCCAGCAGCTTAGCGGGACTAGCGGGAGGCGAGCAGTACTTC.

The chain recombines TRBV30 with TRBJ1-5; 8 bases are a match to TRBD1. Germline V lookup: CDR1 GTSNPN, CDR2 SVGIG (reference sequence). The CDR3 contains 17 residues. J lost 0 bases, V lost 3 bases, and 10 bases had no gene match. The CDR3 is CAWSRDRNTFSNQPQHF. DNA for the CDR3: TGTGCCTGGAGCCGGGACAGGAATACCTTTAGCAATCAGCCCCAGCATTTT.

The chain carries TRBV7-3 and TRBJ2-1; 13 bases are shared with TRBD2. Germline V gene lookup returns CDR1 SGHTA and CDR2 FQGTGA. The CDR3 sequence is 15 residues long. The trim removed 4 bases at V and 6 bases at J, leaving 3 bases unmatched. Here the CDR3 reads CASSWGLAGINEQFF. The CDR3 nucleotides read TGTGCCAGCAGCTGGGGACTAGCGGGAATCAATGAGCAGTTCTTC.

This chain connects TRBV5-6 to TRBJ2-5; 9 bases match TRBD2. Germline CDR1 is SGHDT and CDR2 is YYEEEE. V gave up 4 bases and J gave up 4 bases; unmatched junction bases: 5. CDR3 length equals 14 residues. The CDR3 spells CASSTLAGSETQYF. In nucleotides, the CDR3 is TGTGCCAGCAGCACCCTAGCGGGATCAGAGACCCAGTACTTC.

The chain has TRBV29-1 and TRBJ2-5; possible D gene TRBD2, 5 bases. CDR1 and CDR2 from the germline V gene are SQVTM and ANQGSEA. CDR3 length: 12 residues. The V end lost 1 base, the J end lost 7 bases, and 10 bases lay between the germline ends. CDR3 DNA sequence: TGCAGCGTTGAAGGGCCCCGGGGGACCCAGTACTTC. This codes for CSVEGPRGTQYF.

The chain joins TRBV5-1 to TRBJ2-7; possible D gene TRBD2, 6 bases. Trimming pared 4 bases from V and 2 bases from J, leaving 7 bases between. This CDR3 is 12 amino acids long. CDR1 and CDR2 (germline): SGHRS, YFSETQ. This CDR3 reads CASSGEAYEQYF. The CDR3 nucleotides read TGCGCCAGCAGCGGGGAGGCCTACGAGCAGTACTTC. The whole variable domain, filled in from reference TRBV5-1 and TRBJ2-7, reads KAGVTQTPRYLIKTRGQQVTLSCSPISGHRSVSWYQQTPGQGLQFLFEYFSETQRNKGNFPGRFSGRQFSNSRSEMNVSTLELGDSALYLCASSGEAYEQYFGPGTRLTVT.

The table lists this clone with a count of one. The chain carries TRBV6-5 and TRBJ2-7; the D gene is possibly TRBD2 (6 bases). V lost 6 bases and J lost 2, with 11 bases in between. The CDR3 spans 13 residues. From germline, CDR1 is MNHEY and CDR2 SVGAGI. CDR3 protein: CASRDSGPYEQYF. Here the CDR3 DNA reads TGTGCCAGCAGGGATAGCGGACCCTACGAGCAGTACTTC.